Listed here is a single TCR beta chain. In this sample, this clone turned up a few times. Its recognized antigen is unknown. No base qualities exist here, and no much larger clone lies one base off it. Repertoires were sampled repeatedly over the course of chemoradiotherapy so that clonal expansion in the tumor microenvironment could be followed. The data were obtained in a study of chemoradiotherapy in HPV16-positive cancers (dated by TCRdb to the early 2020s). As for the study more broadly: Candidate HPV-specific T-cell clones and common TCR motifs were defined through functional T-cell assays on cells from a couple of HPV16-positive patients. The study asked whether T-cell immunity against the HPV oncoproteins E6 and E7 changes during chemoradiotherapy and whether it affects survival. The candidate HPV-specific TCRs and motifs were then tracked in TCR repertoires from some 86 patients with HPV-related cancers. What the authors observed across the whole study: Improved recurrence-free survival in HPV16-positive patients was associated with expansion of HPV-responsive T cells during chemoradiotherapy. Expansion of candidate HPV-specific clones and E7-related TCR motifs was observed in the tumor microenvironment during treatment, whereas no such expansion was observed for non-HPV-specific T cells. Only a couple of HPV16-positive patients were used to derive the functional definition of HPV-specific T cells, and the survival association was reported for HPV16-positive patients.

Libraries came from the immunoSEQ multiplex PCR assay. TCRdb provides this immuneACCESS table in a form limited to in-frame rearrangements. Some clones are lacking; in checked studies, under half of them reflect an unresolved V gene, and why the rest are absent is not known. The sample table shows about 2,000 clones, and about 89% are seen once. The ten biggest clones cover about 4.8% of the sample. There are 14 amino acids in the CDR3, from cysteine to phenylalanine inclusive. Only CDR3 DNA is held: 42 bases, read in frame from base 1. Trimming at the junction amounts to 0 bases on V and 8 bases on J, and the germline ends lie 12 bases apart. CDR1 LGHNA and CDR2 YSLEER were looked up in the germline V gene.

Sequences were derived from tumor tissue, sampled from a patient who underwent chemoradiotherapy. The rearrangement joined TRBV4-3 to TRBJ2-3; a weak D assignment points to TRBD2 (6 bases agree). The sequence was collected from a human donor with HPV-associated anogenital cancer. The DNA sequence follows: TGCGCCAGCAGCCAAGAAACAGGAGGGACTACGCAGTATTTT. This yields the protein CASSQETGGTTQYF.